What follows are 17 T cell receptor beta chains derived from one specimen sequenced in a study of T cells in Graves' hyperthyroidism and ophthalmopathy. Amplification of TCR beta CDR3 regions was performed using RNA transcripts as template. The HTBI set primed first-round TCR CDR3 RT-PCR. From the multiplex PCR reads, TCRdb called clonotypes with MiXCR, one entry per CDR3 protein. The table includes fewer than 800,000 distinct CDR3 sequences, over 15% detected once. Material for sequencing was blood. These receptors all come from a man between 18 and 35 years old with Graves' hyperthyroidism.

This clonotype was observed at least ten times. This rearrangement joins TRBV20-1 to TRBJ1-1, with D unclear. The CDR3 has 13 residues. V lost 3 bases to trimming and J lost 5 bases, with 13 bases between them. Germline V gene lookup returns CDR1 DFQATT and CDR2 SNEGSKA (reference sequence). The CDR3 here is CSASIGARTEAFF. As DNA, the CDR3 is TGCAGTGCTAGCATAGGCGCAAGGACTGAAGCTTTCTTT.

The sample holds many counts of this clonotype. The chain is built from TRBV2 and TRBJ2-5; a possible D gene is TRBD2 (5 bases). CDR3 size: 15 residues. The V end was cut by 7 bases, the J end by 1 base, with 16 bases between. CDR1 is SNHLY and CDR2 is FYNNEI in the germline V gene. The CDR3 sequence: CASTRGPEGQETQYF. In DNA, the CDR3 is TGTGCCAGCACCCGTGGGCCTGAGGGCCAAGAGACCCAGTACTTC.

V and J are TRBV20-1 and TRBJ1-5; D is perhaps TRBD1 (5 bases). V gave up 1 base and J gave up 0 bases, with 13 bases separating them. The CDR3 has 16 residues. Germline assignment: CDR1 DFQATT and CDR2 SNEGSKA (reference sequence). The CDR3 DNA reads TGCAGTGCTAGAGGAGGGGTTCAAGATAGCAATCAGCCCCAGCATTTT. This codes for CSARGGVQDSNQPQHF.

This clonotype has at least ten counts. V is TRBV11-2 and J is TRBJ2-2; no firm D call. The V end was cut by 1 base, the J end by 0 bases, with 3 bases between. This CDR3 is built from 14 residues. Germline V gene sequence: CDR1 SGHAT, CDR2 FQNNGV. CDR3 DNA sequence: TGTGCCAGCAGCTTAGGGACGAACACCGGGGAGCTGTTTTTT. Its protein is CASSLGTNTGELFF.

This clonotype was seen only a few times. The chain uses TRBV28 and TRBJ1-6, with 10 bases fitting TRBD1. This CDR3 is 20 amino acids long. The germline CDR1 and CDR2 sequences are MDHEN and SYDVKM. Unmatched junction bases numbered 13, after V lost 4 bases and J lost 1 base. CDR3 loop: CASSSIETGGYESYNSPLHF. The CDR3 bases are TGTGCCAGCAGTTCCATAGAGACAGGGGGCTACGAGTCCTATAATTCACCCCTCCACTTT.

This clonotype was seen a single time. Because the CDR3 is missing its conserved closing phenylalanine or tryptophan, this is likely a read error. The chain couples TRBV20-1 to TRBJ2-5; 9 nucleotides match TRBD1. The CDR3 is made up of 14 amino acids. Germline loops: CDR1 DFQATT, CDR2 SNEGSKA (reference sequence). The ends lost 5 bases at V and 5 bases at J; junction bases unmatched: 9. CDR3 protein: CSASPGQGGETQYS. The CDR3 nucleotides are TGCAGTGCTTCACCGGGACAGGGCGGGGAGACCCAGTACTCC.

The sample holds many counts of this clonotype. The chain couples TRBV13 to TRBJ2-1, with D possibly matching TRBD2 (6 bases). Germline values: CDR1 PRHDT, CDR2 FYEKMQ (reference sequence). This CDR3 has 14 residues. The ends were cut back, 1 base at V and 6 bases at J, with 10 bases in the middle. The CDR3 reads CASSLAGLGNEQFF. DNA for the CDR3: TGTGCCAGCAGCTTAGCGGGACTGGGCAATGAGCAGTTCTTC.

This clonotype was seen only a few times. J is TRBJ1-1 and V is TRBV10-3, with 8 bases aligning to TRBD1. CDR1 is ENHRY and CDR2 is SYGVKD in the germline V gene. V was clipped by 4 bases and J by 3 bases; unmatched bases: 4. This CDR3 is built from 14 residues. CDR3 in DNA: TGTGCCATCAGTGTGACAGGGGACCACACTGAAGCTTTCTTT. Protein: CAISVTGDHTEAFF.

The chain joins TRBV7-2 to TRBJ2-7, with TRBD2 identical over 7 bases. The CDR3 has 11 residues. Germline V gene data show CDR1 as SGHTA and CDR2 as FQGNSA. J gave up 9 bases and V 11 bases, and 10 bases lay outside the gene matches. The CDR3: CASSGGSTQYF. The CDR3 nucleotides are TGTGCCTCCTCCGGGGGGAGTACGCAGTACTTC.

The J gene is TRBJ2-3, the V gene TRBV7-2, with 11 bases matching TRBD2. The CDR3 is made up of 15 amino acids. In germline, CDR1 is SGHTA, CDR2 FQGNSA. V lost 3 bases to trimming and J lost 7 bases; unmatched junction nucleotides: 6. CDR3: CASSFLAGGSNTQYF. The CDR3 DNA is TGTGCCAGCAGCTTCCTAGCGGGAGGATCTAATACGCAGTATTTT.

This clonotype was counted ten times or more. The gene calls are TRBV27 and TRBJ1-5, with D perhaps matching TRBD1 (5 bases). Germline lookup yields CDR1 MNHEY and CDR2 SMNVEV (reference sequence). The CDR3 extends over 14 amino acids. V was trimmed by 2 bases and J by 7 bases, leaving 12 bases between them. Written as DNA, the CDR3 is TGTGCCAGCAGTTTAACCCGGGGGAGCCAGCCCCAGCATTTT. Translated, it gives CASSLTRGSQPQHF.

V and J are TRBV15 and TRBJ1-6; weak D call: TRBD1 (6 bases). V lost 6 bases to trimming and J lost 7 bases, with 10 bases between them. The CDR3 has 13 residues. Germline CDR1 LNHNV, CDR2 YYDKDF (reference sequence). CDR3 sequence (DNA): TGTGCCACCAGACAGGGTACGAATTCACCCCTCCACTTT. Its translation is CATRQGTNSPLHF.

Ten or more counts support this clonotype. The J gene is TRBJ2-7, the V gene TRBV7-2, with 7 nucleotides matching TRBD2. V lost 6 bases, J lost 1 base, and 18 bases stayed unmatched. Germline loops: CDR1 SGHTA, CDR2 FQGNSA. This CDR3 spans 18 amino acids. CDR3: CASRRLGVSGTPSYEQYF. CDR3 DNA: TGTGCCAGCAGACGACTCGGGGTGAGCGGGACTCCGTCCTACGAGCAGTACTTC.

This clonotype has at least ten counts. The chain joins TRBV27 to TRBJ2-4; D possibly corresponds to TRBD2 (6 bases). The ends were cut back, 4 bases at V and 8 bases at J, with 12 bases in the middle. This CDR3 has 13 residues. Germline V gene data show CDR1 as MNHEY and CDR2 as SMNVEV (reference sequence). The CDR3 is CASSYGRGYIQYF. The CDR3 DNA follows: TGTGCCAGCAGTTACGGGAGAGGTTACATTCAGTACTTC.

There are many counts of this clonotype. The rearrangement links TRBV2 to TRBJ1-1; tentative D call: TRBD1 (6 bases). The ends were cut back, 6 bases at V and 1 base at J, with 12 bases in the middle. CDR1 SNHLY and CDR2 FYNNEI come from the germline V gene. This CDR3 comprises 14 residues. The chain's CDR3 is CASSAQGENTEAFF. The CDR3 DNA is TGTGCCAGCAGCGCACAGGGTGAGAACACTGAAGCTTTCTTT.

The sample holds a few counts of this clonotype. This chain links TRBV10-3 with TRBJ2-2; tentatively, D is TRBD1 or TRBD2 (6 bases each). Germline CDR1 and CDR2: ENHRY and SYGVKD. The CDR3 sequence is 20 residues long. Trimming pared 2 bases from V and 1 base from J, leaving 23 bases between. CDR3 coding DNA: TGTGCCATCAGTGAGCTCCTAGGGGGGAAACGGGTCCTGAACACCGGGGAGCTGTTTTTT. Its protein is CAISELLGGKRVLNTGELFF.

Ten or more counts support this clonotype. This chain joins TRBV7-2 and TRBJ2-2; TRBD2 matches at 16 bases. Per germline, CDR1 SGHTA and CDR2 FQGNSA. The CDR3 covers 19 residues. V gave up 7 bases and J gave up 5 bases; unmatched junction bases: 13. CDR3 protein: CASTDPAGTSGRDTGELFF. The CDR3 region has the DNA TGTGCCAGCACCGATCCTGCCGGGACTAGCGGGAGGGATACCGGGGAGCTGTTTTTT.